The next 3 T cell receptor beta chains were all read from a single sample in a study of a mutant IDH1 vaccine in newly diagnosed glioma. Assay: immunoSEQ multiplex PCR; the TCRdb copy retains only in-frame clones and omits some. The sample holds approximately 52,000 clones; over 60% are singletons and the top ten take 1.5% to 2%. Described time point: baseline, week 1 (first vaccination visit). Stated treatment: pre-vaccination baseline after standard-of-care therapy. This specimen was PBMCs, taken from a glioma patient treated with radiotherapy, temozolomide or both. The source is a woman between 35 and 50 years old with glioma.

V gene TRBV9 combines with J gene TRBJ1-1; D may be TRBD1 (6 bases). CDR3 length: 17 residues. Trimming cost V 4 bases and J 0 bases, with 19 bases left between them. Germline V gene sequence: CDR1 SGDLS, CDR2 YYNGEE. DNA of the CDR3: TGTGCCAGCAGCTTACCCAGAGTGGGACACCTGAACACTGAAGCTTTCTTT. It yields the protein CASSLPRVGHLNTEAFF.

The chain is built from TRBV6-6 and TRBJ1-2; D is undetermined. The CDR3 contains 16 residues. The ends were cut back, 7 bases at V and 2 bases at J, with 20 bases in the middle. Germline CDR1 is MNHNY and CDR2 is SVGAGI (reference sequence). The CDR3 spells CASTKGLPAANYGYTF. CDR3 DNA: TGTGCCAGCACCAAAGGACTCCCGGCGGCCAACTATGGCTACACCTTC.

The V call is TRBV27, the J call TRBJ1-6; D call uncertain. The CDR3 loop spans 15 amino acids. Germline V gene sequence: CDR1 MNHEY, CDR2 SMNVEV (reference sequence). The V end was cut by 8 bases, the J end by 4 bases, with 15 bases between. CDR3 protein: CASAQRGGYNSPLHF. Written as DNA, the CDR3 is TGTGCCAGCGCCCAACGGGGAGGGTATAATTCACCCCTCCACTTT.